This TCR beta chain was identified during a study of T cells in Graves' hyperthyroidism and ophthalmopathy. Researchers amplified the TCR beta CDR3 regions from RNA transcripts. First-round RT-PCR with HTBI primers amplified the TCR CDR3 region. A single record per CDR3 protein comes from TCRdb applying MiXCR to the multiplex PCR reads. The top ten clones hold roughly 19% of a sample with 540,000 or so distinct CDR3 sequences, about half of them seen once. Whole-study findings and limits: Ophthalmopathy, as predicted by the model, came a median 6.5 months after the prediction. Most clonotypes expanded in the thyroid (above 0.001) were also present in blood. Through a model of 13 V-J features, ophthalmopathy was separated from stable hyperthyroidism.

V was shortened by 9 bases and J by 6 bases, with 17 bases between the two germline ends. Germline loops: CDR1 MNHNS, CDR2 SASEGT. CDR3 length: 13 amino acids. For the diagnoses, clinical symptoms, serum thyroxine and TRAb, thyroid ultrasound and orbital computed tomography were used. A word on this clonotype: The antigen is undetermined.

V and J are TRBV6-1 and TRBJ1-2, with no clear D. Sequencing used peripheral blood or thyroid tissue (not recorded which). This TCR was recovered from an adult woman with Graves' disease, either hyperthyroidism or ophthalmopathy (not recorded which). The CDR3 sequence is CASLAGVEDGYTF. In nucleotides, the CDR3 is TGTGCCAGTCTAGCGGGAGTGGAAGATGGCTACACCTTC.